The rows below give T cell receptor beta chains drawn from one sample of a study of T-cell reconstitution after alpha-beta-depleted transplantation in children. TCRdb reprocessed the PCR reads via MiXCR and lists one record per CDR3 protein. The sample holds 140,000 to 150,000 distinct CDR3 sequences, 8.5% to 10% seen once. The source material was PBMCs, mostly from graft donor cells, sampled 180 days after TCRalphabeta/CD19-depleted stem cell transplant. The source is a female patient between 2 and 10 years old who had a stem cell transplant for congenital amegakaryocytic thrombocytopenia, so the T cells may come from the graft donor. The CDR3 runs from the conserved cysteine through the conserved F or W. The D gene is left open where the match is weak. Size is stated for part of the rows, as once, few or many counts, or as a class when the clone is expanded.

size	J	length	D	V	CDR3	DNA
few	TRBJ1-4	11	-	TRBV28	CASSIPEKLFF	TGTGCCAGCAGTATACCTGAAAAACTGTTTTTT
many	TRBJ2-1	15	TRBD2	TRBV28	CASSLLAGGRNEQFF	TGTGCCAGCAGTTTACTAGCGGGAGGACGAAATGAGCAGTTCTTC
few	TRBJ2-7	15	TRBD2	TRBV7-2	CASSLAAGVPYEQYF	TGTGCCAGCAGCTTAGCGGCGGGAGTTCCCTACGAGCAGTACTTC
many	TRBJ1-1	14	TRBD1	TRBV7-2	CASSLARTGVEAFF	TGTGCCAGCAGCTTAGCGCGAACAGGGGTTGAAGCTTTCTTT
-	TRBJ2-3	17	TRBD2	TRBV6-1	CASSPYGLADSTDTQYF	TGTGCCAGCAGTCCCTATGGACTAGCCGATAGCACAGATACGCAGTATTTT
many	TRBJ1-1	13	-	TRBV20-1	CSPYLRLNTEAFF	TGCAGTCCTTACCTTAGACTGAACACTGAAGCTTTCTTT
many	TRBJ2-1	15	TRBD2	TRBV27	CASSSLAGGPLKQFF	TGTGCCAGCAGTTCACTAGCGGGAGGGCCTCTGAAGCAGTTCTTC
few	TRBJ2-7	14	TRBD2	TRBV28	CASRPAGPTYEQYF	TGTGCCAGCAGACCAGCGGGACCAACCTACGAGCAGTACTTC
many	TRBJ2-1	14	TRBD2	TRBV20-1	CSASSGRAHNEQFF	TGCAGTGCAAGTAGCGGGAGGGCCCACAATGAGCAGTTCTTC
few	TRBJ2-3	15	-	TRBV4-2	CASSQARRRTDTQYF	TGTGCCAGCAGCCAAGCGAGGAGACGCACAGATACGCAGTATTTT
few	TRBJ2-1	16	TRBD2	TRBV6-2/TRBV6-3	CASSPTGLAAYNEQFF	TGTGCCAGCTCCCCTACCGGGCTAGCGGCTTACAATGAGCAGTTCTTC
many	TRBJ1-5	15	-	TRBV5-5	CASSLAMRGGQPQHF	TGTGCCAGCAGCTTGGCCATGAGGGGCGGACAGCCCCAGCATTTT
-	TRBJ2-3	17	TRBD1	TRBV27	CASRPGQTKFSTDTQYF	TGTGCCAGCAGACCGGGACAGACAAAATTTAGCACAGATACGCAGTATTTT
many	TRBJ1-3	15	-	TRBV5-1	CASSFLGADGNTIYF	TGCGCCAGCAGCTTTTTGGGGGCTGATGGAAACACCATATATTTT
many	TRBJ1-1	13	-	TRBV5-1	CASSIWGDSVAFF	TGCGCCAGCAGCATTTGGGGGGATTCGGTAGCTTTCTTT
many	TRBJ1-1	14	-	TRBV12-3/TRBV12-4	CASSLVRVNTEAFF	TGTGCCAGCAGCCTCGTGAGGGTTAACACTGAAGCTTTCTTT
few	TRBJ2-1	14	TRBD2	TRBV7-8	CASSRGLAGNEQFF	TGTGCCAGCAGCCGAGGACTAGCGGGCAATGAGCAGTTCTTC
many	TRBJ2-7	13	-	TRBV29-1	CSVVAKGRNEQYF	TGCAGCGTTGTAGCAAAGGGAAGGAACGAGCAGTACTTC
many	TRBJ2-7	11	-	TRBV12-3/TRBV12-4	CASSPSHEQYF	TGTGCCAGCAGTCCTAGCCACGAGCAGTACTTC
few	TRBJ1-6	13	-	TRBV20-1	CSAKGVFNSPLHF	TGCAGTGCAAAAGGTGTCTTCAATTCACCCCTCCACTTT
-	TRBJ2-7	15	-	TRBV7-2	CASSANRDWPYEQYF	TGTGCCAGCAGCGCCAACCGGGACTGGCCCTACGAGCAGTACTTC
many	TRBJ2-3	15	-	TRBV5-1	CASSLEGQSTDTQYF	TGCGCCAGCAGCTTGGAAGGACAGAGCACAGATACGCAGTATTTT
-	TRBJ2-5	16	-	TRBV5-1	CASSLLVWAVGETQYF	TGCGCCAGCAGCTTGCTGGTCTGGGCTGTTGGAGAGACCCAGTACTTC
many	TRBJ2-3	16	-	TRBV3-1	CASSSSGATGTDTQYF	TGTGCCAGCAGCTCTTCCGGGGCGACTGGCACAGATACGCAGTATTTT
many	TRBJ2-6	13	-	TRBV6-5	CASSYVGANVLTF	TGTGCCAGCAGTTACGTTGGGGCCAACGTCCTGACTTTC
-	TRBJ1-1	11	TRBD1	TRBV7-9	CASSLDRVAFF	TGTGCCAGCTCTCTAGACAGGGTAGCTTTCTTT
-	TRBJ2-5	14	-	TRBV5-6	CASSQPGLGATQYF	TGTGCCAGCAGCCAACCGGGACTCGGGGCGACCCAGTACTTC
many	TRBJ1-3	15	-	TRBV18	CASSPGRNSGNTIYF	TGTGCCAGCTCACCTGGACGGAACTCTGGAAACACCATATATTTT